This section outlines one T cell receptor beta chain sequence together with its context. This sample was taken from a study of blood T cell repertoires in COVID-19. The wider study: Both acute and convalescent COVID-19 samples were obtained from the United States, Italy and Spain. Sources were T cells, B-cell-depleted T cells, or PBMCs; the material itself was cDNA or gDNA.

Sequencing used immunoSEQ multiplex PCR; TCRdb keeps in-frame clones, though not all of them. The data hold a few hundred thousand clones, with 86% observed a single time. Per the germline V gene, CDR1 is MNHEY and CDR2 is SMNVEV (reference sequence). With 2 bases clipped from V and 4 bases from J, the junction kept 15 bases outside the gene matches. CDR3 size: 19 residues. V usage is TRBV27 and J usage is TRBJ2-5, with 11 bases fitting TRBD2. This receptor was taken from a woman aged 50 to 60 with acute or convalescent COVID-19. The sample taken for sequencing was peripheral blood. The CDR3 sequence is CASSLRPTLAGGWRETQYF. CDR3 DNA: TGTGCCAGCAGTTTACGTCCCACCTTAGCGGGAGGGTGGAGAGAGACCCAGTACTTC.